This T cell receptor beta chain was captured in a study of beta chain features in type 1 diabetes (dated by TCRdb to between 2017 and 2018). For the wider study: Mean age, gender distribution, total cell number and subset yield did not differ between patients and healthy donors. A total of roughly 100 million sorted cells were examined across all samples, and RNA yield correlated strongly with the number of cells per subset. In the study, recently diagnosed type 1 diabetes patients and matched healthy donors were compared on the TCRB repertoires of their sorted circulating CD4+ T cell subsets. Naive and central memory subsets were obtained from all 30 or so donors, but regulatory and stem cell-like memory subsets were isolated from only 8 patients and roughly 8 healthy donors.

Trimming removed 0 bases from V and 5 bases from J; the gene matches leave 2 bases unexplained. The CDR3, cysteine through phenylalanine, is 14 amino acids long. Here the CDR3 DNA is all that survives: 42 bases in frame from base 1. CDR1 and CDR2, per the germline V gene, are SGHRS and YFSETQ. The High Capacity cDNA Reverse Transcription Kit was used to reverse transcribe all of the isolated RNA, meaning that expressed TCRB transcripts were what got sequenced. Deep immunoSEQ sequencing was performed on naive, central memory and regulatory T cell samples, with an average of about 4 million total reads per sample. Sorted cells were lysed in RLT buffer, and RNA was extracted using DNase-treated RNeasy Micro or Mini kits according to cell number. To prevent cross-contamination, every cell subset was processed on its own, while patient and healthy donor samples were processed together. TCRB sequences were amplified from cDNA with the immunoSEQ multiplex PCR, producing 87-bp fragments spanning the CDR3 region. The amplicons were sequenced using the Illumina HiSeq platform. As for the original processing: PCR bias was computationally corrected using synthetic template baselines, reads within Hamming distance 2 were collapsed, and singletons that could not be merged were discarded. Reads were aligned against IMGT to assign V, D and J genes, CDR3 length and insertions or deletions at six rearrangement sites. Within each subset, clonotype counts were normalized to the number of sorted cells before true diversity and Gini coefficients were calculated with the tcR R package. The overlap coefficient, calculated on TCRB nucleotide sequences, was used to measure repertoire sharing. This immuneACCESS table, as held by TCRdb, lists in-frame sequences with V and J called but not all clones. Of the missing ones, under half trace to an unresolved V gene in checked studies; the others have no known cause. That table gives V, J and clone size, and the DNA gave D and trimming. This sample gives some 190,000 clones in total; around 7.9% of them show up just once. Jointly, the top ten make up 0.5% to 0.55% of the sample.

Each donor gave one peripheral blood draw, averaging roughly 100 mL, which was collected into heparinised tubes. A BD FACSAria II was used to sort naive, central memory, regulatory and stem cell-like memory CD4+ T cells with a panel that included CD45RO, CCR7, CD25, CD127, CD95 and CD27. A purity above 95% was achieved for all sorted populations. PBMCs were isolated right away by Lymphoprep density gradient centrifugation and were stained directly, without culture. To minimize batch effects, samples were stained and sorted in pairs, one healthy donor with one patient per experiment. Points the paper makes about the study in general: Because cDNA was sequenced instead of genomic DNA, highly expressing activated cells could be over-represented, though the groups showed no difference in activation or CD3 levels. The naive, central memory and regulatory TCRB repertoires appeared to resemble one another more closely among patients than among healthy donors. PCR may preferentially amplify shorter templates, but because patient and control samples were amplified and corrected together, any resulting skew would affect both groups equally. Fewer insertions and more nucleotide deletions at VDJ recombination sites were observed in patients with type 1 diabetes, implying thymic rearrangement abnormalities. Only small numbers of individuals were included in the HLA sub-analyses, which left unresolved whether HLA type had any influence on TCRB rearrangement. A moderate but significant shortening of TCRB CDR3 length was observed in type 1 diabetes patients in all four CD4+ subsets.

This clone came up a few times. Its recognized antigen is unknown. The input lacks base qualities; no much larger clone sits a single base away. The sequence was obtained from a man aged 18 to 29 with type 1 diabetes. Rearrangement joined TRBV5-1 to TRBJ2-7; TRBD1 lines up with 10 middle nucleotides. Material for sequencing was central memory CD4+ T cells from blood. CDR3 sequence: CASSLGTGGNEQYF. The sequenced DNA: TGCGCCAGCAGCTTGGGGACAGGGGGGAACGAGCAGTACTTC.